The 13 T cell receptor beta chains below were found in one sample sequenced in a study of cytomegalovirus exposure and HLA in healthy donors. PCR involved 60 Vbeta and 13 Jbeta primers. Here immunoSEQ multiplex PCR was the method, and the copy in TCRdb shows in-frame clones only, minus some. The sample contains about 130,000 clones, 60% to 80% of which appear only once. Sequencing was performed on PBMCs. The receptors were sampled from a female donor in good health and CMV-seronegative.

The V gene is TRBV4-3, the J gene TRBJ1-4, with D hard to call. From germline, CDR1 is LGHNA and CDR2 YSLEER. The CDR3 runs to 13 residues. V lost 0 bases and J 11 bases, leaving 10 bases between the germline ends. In DNA, the CDR3 is TGCGCCAGCAGCCAAGAATCTGCGGATAAACTGTTTTTT. Translation gives CASSQESADKLFF.

The V gene is TRBV5-6, the J gene TRBJ1-2, with a possible D match to TRBD1 (5 bases). The ends were cut back, 1 base at V and 8 bases at J, with 15 bases in the middle. This CDR3 is 14 amino acids long. Per the germline V gene, CDR1 is SGHDT and CDR2 is YYEEEE. The CDR3 protein is CASSLSPQGPGYTF. In DNA form, the CDR3 reads TGTGCCAGCAGCTTGTCTCCCCAGGGCCCAGGCTACACCTTC.

The chain links TRBV29-1 to TRBJ2-1, with 10 bases identical to TRBD2. Germline V gene lookup returns CDR1 SQVTM and CDR2 ANQGSEA. Trimming removed 3 bases from V and 8 bases from J; junction bases left unmatched: 1. The CDR3 loop spans 12 amino acids. The CDR3 sequence: CSVDTSGDEQFF. The CDR3 bases are TGCAGCGTTGACACTAGCGGGGATGAGCAGTTCTTC.

The V and J genes are TRBV7-6 and TRBJ1-3; D perhaps matches TRBD1 (6 bases). Trimming cost V 1 base and J 4 bases, with 14 bases left between them. CDR3 size: 16 residues. The V gene's germline CDR1 is SGHVS and CDR2 FNYEAQ. The CDR3 is CASSLEGVSAGNTIYF. The CDR3 DNA sequence: TGTGCCAGCAGCTTAGAGGGGGTTTCTGCCGGAAACACCATATATTTT.

The chain recombines TRBV7-3 with TRBJ2-3, with 8 bases that match TRBD2. The germline V gene has CDR1 SGHTA and CDR2 FQGTGA. This CDR3 is built from 15 residues. V shed 1 base, J shed 4 bases, and the junction held 4 bases outside the gene matches. CDR3 DNA: TGTGCCAGCAGCTTAAACGGGAGGGCCCCAGATACGCAGTATTTT. It is translated as CASSLNGRAPDTQYF. Full variable domain (rest looked up from reference TRBV7-3 and TRBJ2-3): GAGVSQTPSNKVTEKGKYVELRCDPISGHTALYWYRQSLGQGPEFLIYFQGTGAADDSGLPNDRFFAVRPEGSVSTLKIQRTERGDSAVYLCASSLNGRAPDTQYFGPGTRLTVL.

A note on this clone: One end of the junction is discordant with germline, which a read error may explain. The chain combines TRBV13 with TRBJ2-4; D possibly corresponds to TRBD1 (6 bases). CDR1 PRHDT and CDR2 FYEKMQ come from the germline V gene (reference sequence). The CDR3 sequence is 15 residues long. As DNA, the CDR3 is TGTGCCAGCAGCGAAGGGGGATCGGCCAAAAACAGTCAGTACTTC. Amino acids: CASSEGGSAKNSQYF.

The rearrangement links TRBV30 to TRBJ2-7; 7 positions match TRBD2. The CDR3 totals 14 residues. Trimming cost V 2 bases and J 2 bases; bases outside gene matches: 6. The germline V gene has CDR1 GTSNPN and CDR2 SVGIG (reference sequence). CDR3 DNA: TGTGCCTGGAGTATCCCGGGAGGAACCTACGAGCAGTACTTC. Amino acids: CAWSIPGGTYEQYF.

The V and J genes are TRBV28 and TRBJ2-7, with D possibly TRBD2 on 5 matching bases. Germline lookup yields CDR1 MDHEN and CDR2 SYDVKM. This CDR3 has 15 residues. V was shortened by 5 bases and J by 2 bases, with 16 bases between the two germline ends. Here the CDR3 reads CASSGPGLFTYEQYF. Here the CDR3 DNA reads TGTGCCAGCAGTGGTCCGGGATTATTTACCTACGAGCAGTACTTC.

The chain carries TRBV15 and TRBJ2-5; possibly TRBD2 for D (6 bases). V was cut by 2 bases and J by 4 bases, with 20 bases left in between. This CDR3 spans 17 amino acids. Germline CDR1 reads LNHNV; CDR2 reads YYDKDF (reference sequence). CDR3 nucleotide sequence: TGTGCCACCAGCAGACGTCATGATGGAGGGTGGACAGAGACCCAGTACTTC. Protein product: CATSRRHDGGWTETQYF.

In this sample, this clone turned up once. CDR3 region: CASSYGGTQYF. The CDR3 nucleotides are TGTGCCAGCAGTTACGGCGGGACCCAGTACTTC. The chain uses TRBV6-5 and TRBJ2-5; D not resolved. Trimming took off 2 bases at V and 7 bases at J, with 5 bases between the two ends. This CDR3 has 11 residues. Per the germline V gene, CDR1 is MNHEY and CDR2 is SVGAGI.

This clone was recorded a few times. This chain uses TRBV5-1 with TRBJ1-2; D gene ambiguous. Germline loops: CDR1 SGHRS, CDR2 YFSETQ. Trimming pared 3 bases from V and 4 bases from J, leaving 13 bases between. This CDR3 has 14 amino acids. The CDR3 nucleotides read TGCGCCAGCAGCTCTGGTGACGGAGCCTATGGCTACACCTTC. Amino acids: CASSSGDGAYGYTF.

The rearrangement links TRBV5-1 to TRBJ2-5; maybe TRBD2 (5 bases). The last part of the DNA fits TRBJ2-7 better; the J call may be wrong. The CDR3 is made up of 14 amino acids. The germline V gene encodes CDR1 SGHRS and CDR2 YFSETQ. The CDR3 bases are TGCGCCAGCAGCTTGGTCCGGGATTCCTACGAGCAGTACTTC. This codes for CASSLVRDSYEQYF.

The V and J genes are TRBV10-3 and TRBJ1-2; the match to TRBD1 covers 9 bases. Trimming took 8 bases from V and 3 from J; bases not matched to a gene: 10. CDR3 length: 15 residues. Germline V gene data show CDR1 as ENHRY and CDR2 as SYGVKD. The CDR3 DNA sequence: TGTGCCATCGGGGGACAGGGTTTGGGGGACTATGGCTACACCTTC. Its translation is CAIGGQGLGDYGYTF.